This TCR beta chain came from a study of technical replicates of blood from four donors. Some clones are missing from TCRdb's copy, which holds only in-frame ones; the method was immunoSEQ multiplex PCR. The sample shows more than 90,000 clones, almost 96% of them seen only once. The J segment lost 6 bases and the V segment lost 3 bases, leaving 9 bases of the junction unmatched. This CDR3 has 16 residues. Germline assignment: CDR1 LNHDA and CDR2 SQIVND (reference sequence). V is TRBV19 and J is TRBJ2-2; 8 nucleotides match TRBD2. The sequenced sample was T cells isolated from PBMCs. This receptor was obtained from a human donor in good health. The CDR3 loop is CASSMVAGGGPGELFF. As DNA, the CDR3 is TGTGCCAGTAGTATGGTCGCGGGAGGTGGACCCGGGGAGCTGTTTTTT. Full variable domain (outside the CDR3, taken from reference TRBV19 and TRBJ2-2): DGGITQSPKYLFRKEGQNVTLSCEQNLNHDAMYWYRQDPGQGLRLIYYSQIVNDFQKGDIAEGYSVSREKKESFPLTVTSAQKNPTAFYLCASSMVAGGGPGELFFGEGSRLTVL.